This T cell receptor (beta chain) was recorded in a study of cytomegalovirus exposure and HLA in healthy donors. At the level of the study: Early on, a data release was issued that held approximately 92 million unique TCRs from HLA-typed donors.

As regards this clone: No antigen is known for it.

The germline CDR1 and CDR2 sequences are MNHEY and SMNVEV (reference sequence). V lost 4 bases and J lost 7, with 11 bases in between. The CDR3 is 14 residues long. The study ran its PCR with 60 Vbeta and 13 Jbeta primers. The protocol was immunoSEQ multiplex PCR, while the TCRdb copy is restricted to in-frame clones and leaves out a portion. The table shows about 140,000 clones, with about three fifths occurring only once. Overall study results and limits: In a later analysis, TCR beta V- and J-gene trimming showed a link to a missense DCLRE1C variant. Reports state that TCR beta sequences accurately predicted most subjects' HLA-A and HLA-B alleles. An Asian-associated ancestry cluster reportedly showed fewer N-insertions than the approximately 620-donor mean in a later analysis.

The chain employs TRBV27 and TRBJ1-6; a weak D match, TRBD1 (5 bases). The clonotype originates from a male donor in good health and CMV-seronegative. Sequencing was carried out using PBMCs. The CDR3, as DNA: TGTGCCAGCAGTTCCTCCCAGGGCAATTCACCCCTCCACTTT. Its translation is CASSSSQGNSPLHF.